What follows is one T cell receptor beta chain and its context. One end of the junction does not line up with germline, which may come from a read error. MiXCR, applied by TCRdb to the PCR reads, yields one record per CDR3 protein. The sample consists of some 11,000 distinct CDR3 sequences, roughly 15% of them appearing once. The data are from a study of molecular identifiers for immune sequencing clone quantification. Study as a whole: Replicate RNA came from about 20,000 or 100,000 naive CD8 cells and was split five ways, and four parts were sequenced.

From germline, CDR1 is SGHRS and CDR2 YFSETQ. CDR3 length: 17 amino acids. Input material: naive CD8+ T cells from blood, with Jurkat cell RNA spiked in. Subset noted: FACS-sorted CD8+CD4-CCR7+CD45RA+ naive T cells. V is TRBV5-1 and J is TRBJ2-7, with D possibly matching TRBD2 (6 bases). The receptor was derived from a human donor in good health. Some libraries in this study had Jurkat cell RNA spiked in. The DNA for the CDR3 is TGCGCCGGCAGCTTGGCCGGGGTGCGGGGCCTCTCCTACGAGCAGTACTTC. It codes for CAGSLAGVRGLSYEQYF.